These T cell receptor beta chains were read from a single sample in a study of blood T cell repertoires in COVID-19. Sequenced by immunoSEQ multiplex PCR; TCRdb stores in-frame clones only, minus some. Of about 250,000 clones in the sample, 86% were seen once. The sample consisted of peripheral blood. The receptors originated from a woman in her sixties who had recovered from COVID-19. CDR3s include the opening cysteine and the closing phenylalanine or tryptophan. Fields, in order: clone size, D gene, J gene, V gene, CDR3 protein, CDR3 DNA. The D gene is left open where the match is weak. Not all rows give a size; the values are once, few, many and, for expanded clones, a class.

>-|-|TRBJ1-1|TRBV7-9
CASSLSRSRGADEAFF
TGTGCCAGCAGCTTAAGCAGGAGCCGGGGGGCCGATGAAGCTTTCTTT
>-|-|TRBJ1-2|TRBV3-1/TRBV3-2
CASSQDLGRASYGYTF
TGTGCCAGCAGCCAAGATCTGGGCAGGGCCAGTTATGGCTACACCTTC
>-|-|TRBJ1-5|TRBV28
CASSLQGISQPQHF
TGTGCCAGCAGTTTACAGGGGATCTCTCAGCCCCAGCATTTT
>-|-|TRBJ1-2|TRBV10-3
CAIRPDTRGYTF
TGTGCCATCAGACCCGACACCCGGGGCTACACCTTC
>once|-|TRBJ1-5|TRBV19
CASSSQGGNQPQHF
TGTGCCAGTAGTTCACAGGGTGGCAATCAGCCCCAGCATTTT
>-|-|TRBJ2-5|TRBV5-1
CASSSQETQYF
TGCGCCAGCAGTTCGCAAGAGACCCAGTACTTC
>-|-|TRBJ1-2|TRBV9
CASRPDRTIDGYTF
TGTGCCAGCAGACCGGACAGAACAATTGATGGCTACACCTTC
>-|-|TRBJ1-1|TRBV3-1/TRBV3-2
CASSQAGYTEAFF
TGTGCCAGCAGCCAAGCAGGGTACACTGAAGCTTTCTTT
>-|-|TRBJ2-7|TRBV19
CASSTYYEQYF
TGTGCCAGTAGTACTTACTACGAGCAGTACTTC
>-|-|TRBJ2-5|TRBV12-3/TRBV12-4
CASSHPGVGGQYF
TGTGCCAGCAGCCACCCGGGGGTTGGGGGCCAGTACTTC
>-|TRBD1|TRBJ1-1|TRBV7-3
CASSLRQGTEAFF
TGTGCCAGCAGCTTACGACAGGGGACTGAAGCTTTCTTT
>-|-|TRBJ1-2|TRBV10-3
CAISESSGPYGYTF
TGTGCCATCAGTGAGTCGTCAGGCCCCTATGGCTACACCTTC
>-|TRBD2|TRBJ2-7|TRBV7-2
CASSPPSGGVEVEQYF
TGTGCCAGCAGCCCACCTAGCGGGGGGGTAGAGGTCGAGCAGTACTTC